This T cell receptor (beta chain) is drawn from a study of shared clonotypes between healthy human individuals. General study findings and limits: In having few donors, the study represented limited genetic and exposure-history diversity. Clonotype sharing across donors was expected to vary with sequencing depth. Sampling covered blood only; tissue repertoires likely differ. Naive CD4 clonotype sharing across a handful of donors was 4.5% to 6%.

Naive CD8 cells lacked CD45RO and underwent positive selection for CCR7, leaving out terminally differentiated effector memory CD45RA+ cells. Sequencing used immunoSEQ multiplex PCR; TCRdb keeps in-frame clones, though not all of them. This table has 550,000 to 600,000 clones, roughly 98% appearing once. A word on this clone: Its cognate antigen is unknown.

This clonotype was sampled from a young man in good health. Input material: naive CD8+ T cells sorted from blood.

CDR3 in DNA: TGTGCCAGCAGCGGGCAGGGAAGAATGCAAGAGACCCAGTACTTC. This encodes CASSGQGRMQETQYF. The V and J genes are TRBV9 and TRBJ2-5, with a tentative D call TRBD1 (5 bases). Trimming cost V 3 bases and J 2 bases, with 14 bases left between them. The CDR3 is 15 residues long. The germline gives CDR1 SGDLS, CDR2 YYNGEE.